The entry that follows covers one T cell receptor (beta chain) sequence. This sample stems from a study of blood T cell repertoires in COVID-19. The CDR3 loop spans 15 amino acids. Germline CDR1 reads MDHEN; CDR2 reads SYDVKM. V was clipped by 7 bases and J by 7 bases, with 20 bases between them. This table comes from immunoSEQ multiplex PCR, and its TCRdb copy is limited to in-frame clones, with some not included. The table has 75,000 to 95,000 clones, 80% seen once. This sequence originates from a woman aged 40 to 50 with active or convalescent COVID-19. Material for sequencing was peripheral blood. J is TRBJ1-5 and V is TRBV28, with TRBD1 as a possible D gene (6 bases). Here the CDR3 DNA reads TGTGCCAGCAACCCCGAACAGGGAAACGGGCAGCCCCAGCATTTT. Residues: CASNPEQGNGQPQHF.